Below, 22 T cell receptor beta chains from the same sample are listed, as sequenced in a study of human T cells and chemical hapten exposure. MiXCR, run by TCRdb on the RACE reads, gives a single entry per CDR3 protein. The sample carries 350,000 or so distinct CDR3 sequences, approximately 6.3% recorded once. Time point described: patch test 1, 2 weeks after DPC sensitization. Treatment reported: therapeutic diphenylcyclopropenone sensitization with weekly scalp DPC. Material: whole blood, obtained in connection with sensitization to the hapten diphenylcyclopropenone (DPC). All receptors derive from a woman in her late teens or twenties with alopecia areata. Some clones in this sample may be carry-over from other donors' samples.

This clonotype occurred a few times. The chain recombines TRBV20-1 with TRBJ1-4, with 7 positions matching TRBD1. V was clipped by 6 bases and J by 1 base; unmatched bases: 8. The CDR3 is made up of 15 amino acids. Per the germline V gene, CDR1 is DFQATT and CDR2 is SNEGSKA (reference sequence). The CDR3 here is CSAVTGQRTNEKLFF. The CDR3 DNA follows: TGCAGTGCCGTGACGGGACAGAGAACTAATGAAAAACTGTTTTTT.

V and J are TRBV6-5 and TRBJ1-6, with a tentative D call TRBD1 (6 bases). The germline V gene has CDR1 MNHEY and CDR2 SVGAGI. Trimming cost V 2 bases and J 8 bases, with 10 bases left between them. The CDR3 runs to 14 residues. For the CDR3, the DNA is TGTGCCAGCAGTTACACCTACAGGGATTCACCCCTCCACTTT. Protein sequence: CASSYTYRDSPLHF.

This clonotype was recorded at least ten times. The chain carries TRBV29-1 and TRBJ2-1; D unresolved. CDR1 is SQVTM and CDR2 is ANQGSEA in the germline V gene. The CDR3 length is 13 residues. Trimming took 4 bases from V and 0 from J, leaving 7 bases between them. The CDR3 bases are TGCAGCGTTGCCCCCAGCTCCTACAATGAGCAGTTCTTC. Amino acids: CSVAPSSYNEQFF.

The rearrangement uses TRBV2 and TRBJ1-1; tentative D call: TRBD1 (6 bases). Trimming took 6 bases from V and 6 from J, leaving 17 bases between them. The germline gives CDR1 SNHLY, CDR2 FYNNEI. The CDR3 contains 14 residues. Here the CDR3 reads CASSARTENAEAFF. The CDR3 DNA reads as TGTGCCAGCAGCGCACGGACAGAGAATGCTGAAGCTTTCTTT.

This clonotype was detected ten times or more. The V gene is TRBV27, the J gene TRBJ1-5; TRBD1 agrees at 7 bases. Germline-derived CDR1 and CDR2 are MNHEY and SMNVEV (reference sequence). This CDR3 is 14 amino acids long. Trimming at V came to 6 bases and at J to 4 bases, leaving 6 bases not matched to a gene. CDR3 protein: CASSPRTGNQPQHF. The CDR3, as DNA: TGTGCCAGCAGCCCTAGGACAGGTAATCAGCCCCAGCATTTT.

This clonotype was found a few times. The chain has TRBV4-3 and TRBJ2-3, with D unresolved. The CDR3 is 14 amino acids. The germline gives CDR1 LGHNA, CDR2 YSLEER. Trimming removed 3 bases at V and 1 base at J, with 8 bases between. This CDR3 is CASSQGIGTDTQYF. The DNA of the CDR3 is TGCGCCAGCAGCCAGGGGATTGGCACAGATACGCAGTATTTT.

V usage is TRBV3-1 and J usage is TRBJ2-1; D not certain. V was pared by 1 base and J by 11 bases, with 12 bases between. The CDR3 sequence is 13 residues long. Germline CDR1 is LGHDT and CDR2 is YNNKEL (reference sequence). The CDR3 region is CASSQGTPPQQFF. The CDR3 DNA sequence: TGTGCCAGCAGCCAAGGCACCCCCCCCCAGCAGTTCTTC.

This clonotype was detected a few times. This chain uses TRBV5-4 with TRBJ2-2; D is undetermined. V was clipped by 2 bases and J by 9 bases, with 11 bases between them. Germline CDR1 reads SGHNT; CDR2 reads YYREEE (reference sequence). This CDR3 spans 13 amino acids. The DNA of the CDR3 is TGTGCCAGCAGCTTCACGAAAGGCCGGGAGCTGTTTTTT. It encodes CASSFTKGRELFF.

There are many counts of this clonotype. This rearrangement joins TRBV11-2 to TRBJ2-4; D might be TRBD1 (6 bases). Trimming removed 3 bases from V and 0 bases from J, with 15 bases in between. Germline CDR1 is SGHAT and CDR2 is FQNNGV. There are 17 residues in the CDR3. CDR3 in DNA: TGTGCCAGCAGCTTGGGGAAACAGGGTCTAGCCAAAAACATTCAGTACTTC. Translation: CASSLGKQGLAKNIQYF.

This clonotype occurred many times. This chain connects TRBV20-1 to TRBJ2-1, with TRBD1 matching over 7 bases. This CDR3 has 13 residues. Trimming removed 6 bases from V and 3 bases from J; junction bases left unmatched: 5. From germline, CDR1 is DFQATT and CDR2 SNEGSKA (reference sequence). The CDR3 nucleotides are TGCAGTGCGAAAGGACAGGTCTACAATGAGCAGTTCTTC. This codes for CSAKGQVYNEQFF.

V and J are TRBV6-2 or TRBV6-3 and TRBJ2-2; D possibly corresponds to TRBD1 (5 bases). This CDR3 has 17 amino acids. Germline values: CDR1 MNHEY, CDR2 SVGEGT. The V end was cut by 7 bases, the J end by 4 bases, with 22 bases between. The CDR3 sequence is CASIPGHLRQFTGELFF. Written as DNA, the CDR3 is TGTGCCAGCATCCCTGGGCATCTCCGACAGTTCACCGGGGAGCTGTTTTTT.

This clonotype was seen at least ten times. The chain carries TRBV2 and TRBJ1-2; D might be TRBD1 (5 bases). Trimming stripped 5 bases from V and 3 bases from J, with 10 bases between. CDR1 SNHLY and CDR2 FYNNEI come from the germline V gene. The CDR3 is made up of 13 amino acids. CDR3 residues: CASSLRTHYGYTF. CDR3 sequence (DNA): TGTGCCAGCAGTCTCAGGACACACTATGGCTACACCTTC.

The rearrangement uses TRBV6-2 or TRBV6-3 and TRBJ1-5; D not certain. The CDR3 is 16 amino acids. V dropped 5 bases and J dropped 4 bases, with 18 bases sitting between them. Germline V CDR1 and CDR2: MNHEY, SVGEGT. CDR3 sequence reads: CASSPRSSNWNQPQHF. Written as DNA, the CDR3 is TGTGCCAGCAGTCCCCGCTCATCGAATTGGAATCAGCCCCAGCATTTT.

This clonotype was detected ten times or more. This rearrangement joins TRBV27 to TRBJ1-6; D is possibly TRBD1 (5 bases). Trimming took off 6 bases at V and 6 bases at J, with 12 bases between the two ends. The CDR3 totals 14 residues. Germline V gene lookup returns CDR1 MNHEY and CDR2 SMNVEV (reference sequence). The CDR3 loop is CASRVGRANSPLHF. The CDR3 region has the DNA TGTGCCAGCAGAGTGGGCAGGGCTAATTCACCCCTCCACTTT.

The chain links TRBV9 to TRBJ2-7, with a weak D call TRBD1 (6 bases). Germline CDR1 is SGDLS and CDR2 is YYNGEE. V lost 2 bases and J lost 6, with 12 bases in between. The CDR3 spans 13 residues. CDR3 in amino acids: CASSVGETGEQYF. The CDR3 coding sequence is TGTGCCAGCAGCGTCGGGGAGACAGGCGAGCAGTACTTC.

This clonotype was observed many times. V usage is TRBV5-1 and J usage is TRBJ2-2; D remains unclear. The germline CDR1 and CDR2 sequences are SGHRS and YFSETQ. The CDR3 runs 14 residues. Trimming took off 5 bases at V and 2 bases at J, with 10 bases between the two ends. This CDR3 is CASRGLANTGELFF. The CDR3 bases are TGCGCCAGCAGGGGCTTGGCCAACACCGGGGAGCTGTTTTTT.

J is TRBJ2-3 and V is TRBV20-1; the match to TRBD2 covers 10 bases. Germline loops: CDR1 DFQATT, CDR2 SNEGSKA (reference sequence). This CDR3 comprises 20 residues. V dropped 1 base and J dropped 3; count of bases not matched to a gene: 19. CDR3 bases: TGCAGTGCTAGAGGATCGAGCCTAAAACCAGCGGGGGGGCCTACAGATACGCAGTATTTT. Encoded protein: CSARGSSLKPAGGPTDTQYF.

The chain recombines TRBV4-1 with TRBJ1-1, with a possible D match to TRBD1 (6 bases). CDR3 length equals 17 residues. Germline CDR1 reads MGHRA; CDR2 reads YSYEKL. V was cut by 1 base and J by 2 bases, with 17 bases left in between. The CDR3 DNA sequence: TGCGCCAGCAGCCAAGGGTGGGGGGGCACAATTAACACTGAAGCTTTCTTT. Protein product: CASSQGWGGTINTEAFF.

This clonotype was found many times. The chain joins TRBV6-6 to TRBJ2-6; D is uncertain. CDR3 length equals 14 residues. The ends were cut back, 0 bases at V and 4 bases at J, with 4 bases in the middle. The germline V gene has CDR1 MNHNY and CDR2 SVGAGI (reference sequence). CDR3 loop: CASSYSEGANVLTF. The CDR3 DNA is TGTGCCAGCAGTTACTCCGAAGGGGCCAACGTCCTGACTTTC.

This clonotype was observed many times. The rearrangement links TRBV7-2 to TRBJ2-1; D might be TRBD2 (5 bases). V lost 5 bases to trimming and J lost 3 bases, with 14 bases between them. The CDR3 runs 15 residues. CDR1 is SGHTA, CDR2 FQGNSA, per germline. In DNA form, the CDR3 reads TGTGCCAGCAGCCGGCGTGGACGGGACTACAATGAGCAGTTCTTC. Translating gives CASSRRGRDYNEQFF.

This clonotype has a count of ten or more. The gene calls are TRBV20-1 and TRBJ1-5, with 11 bases that match TRBD1. Germline V lookup: CDR1 DFQATT, CDR2 SNEGSKA (reference sequence). J lost 5 bases, V lost 7 bases, and 4 bases had no gene match. The CDR3 covers 13 residues. Here the CDR3 reads CSVRDRGDQPQHF. CDR3 nucleotide sequence: TGCAGTGTCCGGGACAGGGGGGATCAGCCCCAGCATTTT.

This clonotype was recorded a few times. In DNA form, the CDR3 reads TGTGCTAGTGGTTGGGGACGAGATGAGCAGTTCTTC. It translates to CASGWGRDEQFF. The chain uses TRBV12-5 and TRBJ2-1; the D call may be TRBD1 or TRBD2 (5 bases each). Germline CDR1 reads LGHNT; CDR2 reads FRNRAP. The CDR3 loop spans 12 amino acids. V was shortened by 4 bases and J by 8 bases, with 9 bases between the two germline ends.